The 31 T cell receptor beta chains in this list originate from one sample, sequenced in a study of tumor and adjacent non-tumor tissue in lung cancer. Three rounds of nested PCR, following a modified ARM-PCR protocol, produced the TCRbeta library. TCRdb used MiXCR to reprocess the multiplex PCR reads, holding one entry per CDR3 protein. The sample consists of 98,000 or so distinct CDR3 sequences, about 80% of them appearing once. No cell sorting was done before RNA was extracted from the tissue. More than 3 cm separated this lung sample from the edge of the tumor. Sequencing was performed on distant non-tumor lung tissue. The origin of the receptors is a man between 60 and 75 years old with small cell lung cancer.

This clonotype was observed a handful of times. The chain uses TRBV11-2 and TRBJ2-7, with D possibly TRBD1 on 5 matching bases. The ends were cut back, 5 bases at V and 2 bases at J, with 13 bases in the middle. The germline gives CDR1 SGHAT, CDR2 FQNNGV. CDR3 length equals 14 residues. CDR3 loop: CASSLTDTAYEQYF. Written as DNA, the CDR3 is TGTGCCAGCAGCCTGACGGACACTGCCTACGAGCAGTACTTC. The full variable domain, its missing parts supplied by reference TRBV11-2 and TRBJ2-7, is EAGVAQSPRYKIIEKRQSVAFWCNPISGHATLYWYQQILGQGPKLLIQFQNNGVVDDSQLPKDRFSAERLKGVDSTLKIQPAKLEDSAVYLCASSLTDTAYEQYFGPGTRLTVT.

Comments on this clonotype: Its ends do not fully match the called genes, so a read error is possible. The chain has TRBV29-1 and TRBJ2-1, with TRBD1 matching 9 bases. The length of the CDR3 is 15 residues. The V gene's germline CDR1 is SQVTM and CDR2 ANQGSEA. CDR3 loop: CSVVRQGGSNNEQFF. DNA for the CDR3: TGCAGCGTTGTGAGACAGGGGGGTTCGAACAACGAGCAGTTCTTC.

The chain employs TRBV6-5 and TRBJ2-2; D gene unclear. V lost 5 bases to trimming and J lost 2 bases, with 12 bases between them. Germline V gives CDR1 MNHEY, CDR2 SVGAGI. This CDR3 has 15 amino acids. The CDR3 DNA is TGTGCCAGCAGTACCTCGGACGCAAACACCGGGGAGCTGTTTTTT. Its protein is CASSTSDANTGELFF.

There are many counts of this clonotype. The chain recombines TRBV5-1 with TRBJ2-2, with no clear D. Germline V CDR1 and CDR2: SGHRS, YFSETQ. V was cut by 1 base and J by 2 bases, with 12 bases left in between. The CDR3 covers 16 residues. The chain's CDR3 is CASSLFPTGNTGELFF. The CDR3 nucleotides read TGCGCCAGCAGCTTGTTTCCAACTGGTAACACCGGGGAGCTGTTTTTT. Looking up the rest from reference TRBV5-1 and TRBJ2-2 gives the full variable domain: KAGVTQTPRYLIKTRGQQVTLSCSPISGHRSVSWYQQTPGQGLQFLFEYFSETQRNKGNFPGRFSGRQFSNSRSEMNVSTLELGDSALYLCASSLFPTGNTGELFFGEGSRLTVL.

Concerning this clonotype: Likely a read error: the CDR3 ends without its conserved phenylalanine or tryptophan. V usage is TRBV5-4 and J usage is TRBJ2-2; 13 nucleotides align to TRBD2. Germline CDR1 is SGHNT and CDR2 is YYREEE (reference sequence). The CDR3 covers 16 residues. Germline trimming cut 3 bases from V and 7 bases from J; bases unmatched to any gene: 6. CDR3 protein: CASSSGLAGFNGELFS. The CDR3 DNA is TGTGCCAGCAGCTCGGGACTAGCGGGATTTAACGGGGAGCTGTTTTCT.

About this clonotype: At one end the junction does not follow the germline gene, possibly because of a read error. V and J are TRBV12-3 or TRBV12-4 and TRBJ2-1; no definite D call. This CDR3 comprises 13 residues. The CDR3 sequence: CASSLCLYNEQFF. Written as DNA, the CDR3 is TGTGCCAGCAGTTTATGTCTCTACAATGAGCAGTTCTTT.

In the case of this clonotype: Its ends do not fully match the called genes, so a read error is possible. CDR3 bases: TGCGCCAGCAGTTCCGACAGATTCTACGTGCAGTACTTC. Translating it yields CASSSDRFYVQYF. The V call is TRBV4-1, the J call TRBJ2-7, with D perhaps matching TRBD1 (5 bases). Germline-derived CDR1 and CDR2 are MGHRA and YSYEKL. The CDR3 totals 13 residues.

Worth noting for this clonotype: This likely comes from a read error, as the CDR3 has no conserved phenylalanine or tryptophan at its end. This chain links TRBV11-2 with TRBJ2-5; TRBD1 matches 8 bases. The germline gives CDR1 SGHAT, CDR2 FQNNGV. The V gene end was trimmed by 7 bases and the J gene end by 4 bases; junction bases not matched to a gene: 5. This CDR3 contains 13 residues. The chain's CDR3 is CASNPTGGETQYI. The CDR3 region has the DNA TGTGCCAGCAACCCAACAGGGGGAGAGACCCAGTACATC.

Comments on this clonotype: As the CDR3 is not closed by the conserved phenylalanine or tryptophan, this likely results from a read error. This rearrangement joins TRBV2 to TRBJ1-2; TRBD1 agrees at 7 bases. The V gene's germline CDR1 is SNHLY and CDR2 FYNNEI. This CDR3 has 14 amino acids. The CDR3, as DNA: TGTGCCAACAGTTCTGCTCAGGGGGTGGCTGGCTACACCTCC. Amino acid sequence: CANSSAQGVAGYTS.

As regards this clonotype: Compared with germline, one end of the junction differs, possibly owing to a read error. V gene TRBV5-4 combines with J gene TRBJ2-1, with TRBD2 matching 9 bases. CDR3 length equals 16 residues. Per germline, CDR1 SGHNT and CDR2 YYREEE (reference sequence). CDR3 DNA sequence: TGTGTCAGCAGCTTGGTTGGGCGGGAGGGCCCGGGTCCTAAGTTCTTC. Amino acid sequence: CVSSLVGREGPGPKFF.

To note about this clonotype: The germline gene is not matched at one end of the junction; a read error may be the cause. The chain has TRBV7-9 and TRBJ2-7; D possibly matches TRBD1 or TRBD2 (5 bases each). Germline CDR1 SEHNR, CDR2 FQNEAQ (reference sequence). The CDR3 extends over 14 amino acids. The CDR3 sequence is CVSSLAGTTSEQYF. CDR3 in DNA: TGTGTCAGCAGCTTAGCAGGGACCACATCCGAGCAGTACTTC.

This rearrangement joins TRBV29-1 to TRBJ2-2; 12 bases match TRBD2. V trimming: 7 bases; J trimming: 6 bases; junction bases outside the gene matches: 9. Germline V gives CDR1 SQVTM, CDR2 ANQGSEA. This CDR3 is 15 amino acids long. This chain's CDR3 is CSAELRTSGAGELFF. The CDR3 coding sequence is TGCAGCGCCGAACTGCGGACTAGCGGGGCCGGGGAGCTGTTTTTT.

Notes on this clonotype: At one of its ends the junction is not consistent with the germline gene, which may arise from a read error. This chain links TRBV7-8 with TRBJ2-3; D uncertain. The CDR3 is made up of 14 amino acids. Germline-derived CDR1 and CDR2 are SGHVS and FQNEAQ. The CDR3, as DNA: TGTGCCAACAGCTTAGCCCCCTCAGTAGAAACGCAGTATTTT. This translates into CANSLAPSVETQYF. The whole variable domain, remainder taken from reference TRBV7-8 and TRBJ2-3, is GAGVSQSPRYKVAKRGQDVALRCDPISGHVSLFWYQQALGQGPEFLTYFQNEAQLDKSGLPSDRFFAERPEGSVSTLKIQRTQQEDSAVYLCANSLAPSVETQYFGPGTRLTVL.

Regarding this clonotype: At one end the junction does not follow the germline gene, possibly because of a read error. This rearrangement joins TRBV5-1 to TRBJ2-1; possible D gene TRBD1, 6 bases. In germline, CDR1 is SGHRS, CDR2 YFSETQ. The CDR3 length is 15 residues. The CDR3 coding sequence is TGCGCCAGCAGCCTGGGGGCCCCGGAAGCCAATGAGCAGCTTTTC. It translates to CASSLGAPEANEQLF.

As for this clonotype: One junction end disagrees with the germline gene, perhaps due to a read error. The chain combines TRBV11-2 with TRBJ2-1; D remains unclear. Germline CDR1 and CDR2: SGHAT and FQNNGV. The CDR3 length is 14 residues. CDR3 amino acids: CASSLPASYNEQFF. Written as DNA, the CDR3 is TGTGCCAGCAGCTTACCTGCTTCCTATAATGAGCAGTTCTTC. The variable domain in full, with the rest retrieved from reference TRBV11-2 and TRBJ2-1, is EAGVAQSPRYKIIEKRQSVAFWCNPISGHATLYWYQQILGQGPKLLIQFQNNGVVDDSQLPKDRFSAERLKGVDSTLKIQPAKLEDSAVYLCASSLPASYNEQFFGPGTRLTVL.

To note about this clonotype: This may come from a read error, since a much larger clone is one base off. This rearrangement joins TRBV20-1 to TRBJ2-7, with TRBD2 as a possible D gene (7 bases). This CDR3 spans 12 amino acids. Per germline, CDR1 DFQATT and CDR2 SNEGSKA (reference sequence). The CDR3, as DNA: TGCAGTGCTCGGGGGGCTGAATACGACCAGTACTTC. Translating it yields CSARGAEYDQYF.

The sample holds one count of this clonotype. A read error may produce the germline difference seen at one junction end. The rearrangement uses TRBV4-2 and TRBJ2-1; the D gene is possibly TRBD2 (6 bases). The length of the CDR3 is 19 residues. Germline CDR1 LGHNA, CDR2 YNFKEQ. The DNA for the CDR3 is TGTGCCAGCAGCCAAGAAAGCTACCTGGGTGTGCGGGGCCTAAATAAGCACTTCTTC. As protein: CASSQESYLGVRGLNKHFF.

As concerns this clonotype: An end of the junction does not agree with germline; a read error may underlie this. The chain employs TRBV5-1 and TRBJ2-1; perhaps TRBD2 as D (5 bases). The germline V gene has CDR1 SGHRS and CDR2 YFSETQ. The CDR3 contains 15 residues. The chain's CDR3 is CASSLGAREANEQLF. The CDR3 nucleotides are TGCGCCAGCAGCTTGGGAGCCCGGGAAGCCAATGAGCAGCTCTTC.

Worth noting for this clonotype: It is unclear where the CDR3 begins or ends on the DNA, so no DNA is shown, and the CDR3 is as TCRdb lists it. The V gene is TRBV29-1, the J gene TRBJ2-2; TRBD2 reflects the table's D call only, with no check against the DNA. The CDR3 comprises 16 residues, both ends counted. Per germline, CDR1 SQVTM and CDR2 ANQGSEA. This CDR3 reads CSVLVAGGANIGELLF.

Comment on this clonotype: The junction departs from the called germline gene at one end, perhaps through a read error. The chain has TRBV11-2 and TRBJ2-1, with 8 nucleotides matching TRBD2. The CDR3 extends over 15 amino acids. Germline-derived CDR1 and CDR2 are SGHAT and FQNNGV. This CDR3 is CARSLDRLALNEQFF. The DNA of the CDR3 is TGTGCCAGAAGCTTGGATAGACTAGCGCTCAATGAGCAGTTCTTC.

Turning to this clonotype: This may come from a read error, since a much larger clone is one base off. The V and J genes are TRBV5-8 and TRBJ2-1, with 7 bases that match TRBD2. The J segment lost 5 bases and the V segment lost 5 bases, leaving 10 bases of the junction unmatched. Per germline, CDR1 SGHTS and CDR2 YDEGEE. The CDR3 runs 15 residues. The CDR3 sequence is CASSLGLVGDNEQFF. CDR3 DNA: TGTGCCAGCAGTCTTGGACTAGTGGGAGACAATGAGCAGTTCTTC. Complete variable domain (other parts from reference TRBV5-8 and TRBJ2-1): EAGVTQSPTHLIKTRGQQATLRCSPISGHTSVYWYQQALGLGLQFLLWYDEGEERNRGNFPPRFSGRQFPNYSSELNVNALELEDSALYLCASSLGLVGDNEQFFGPGTRLTVL.

The V and J genes are TRBV6-1 and TRBJ1-5; TRBD1 aligns across 10 bases. The closer fit of TRBJ2-3 to the DNA end suggests the J call may be wrong. The CDR3 loop spans 17 amino acids. Germline V lookup: CDR1 MNHNS, CDR2 SASEGT. CDR3 protein: CASTGQGGRLSNQPQYF. As DNA, the CDR3 is TGTGCCAGCACTGGACAGGGGGGAAGGTTGTCCAATCAGCCCCAGTATTTT.

This clonotype was seen once. The conserved phenylalanine or tryptophan normally closing the CDR3 is absent here, so this likely arose from a read error. The DNA is omitted, as the CDR3 cannot be located on it reliably, and the CDR3 follows TCRdb's listing. This chain uses TRBV5-4 with TRBJ2-7; the D call in the table, TRBD1, was not verified against the DNA. The CDR3 spans 13 residues, counting both ends. Germline CDR1 reads SGHNT; CDR2 reads YYREEE (reference sequence). The CDR3 spells CASSLVPYGEHYS.

The chain has TRBV12-3 or TRBV12-4 and TRBJ2-5; D perhaps matches TRBD1 (5 bases). The CDR3 totals 14 residues. V lost 10 bases and J lost 3, with 18 bases in between. The CDR3 DNA is TGTGCCACCACTTTAATGGTCAGGGAAGAGACCCAGTACTTC. It specifies CATTLMVREETQYF.

Notes on this clonotype: This likely comes from a read error, as the CDR3 has no conserved phenylalanine or tryptophan at its end. The CDR3 sequence is CSAEERRRGTDTQYS. DNA for the CDR3: TGCAGCGCTGAAGAACGTCGCAGGGGCACAGATACGCAGTATTCT. This chain uses TRBV29-1 with TRBJ2-3, with D maybe TRBD1 (5 bases). The CDR3 sequence is 15 residues long. Germline CDR1 and CDR2: SQVTM and ANQGSEA.

Notes on this clonotype: No conserved phenylalanine or tryptophan is present at the end of the CDR3, so a read error is the likely explanation. The chain is built from TRBV28 and TRBJ2-5; TRBD2 agrees at 7 bases. CDR1 and CDR2 from the germline V gene are MDHEN and SYDVKM. This CDR3 has 14 amino acids. Trimming cost V 6 bases and J 3 bases; bases outside gene matches: 7. The CDR3 is CASSLAEVKETQYL. CDR3 sequence (DNA): TGTGCCAGCAGCCTAGCGGAAGTAAAAGAGACCCAGTACTTA.

Comment on this clonotype: At one of its ends the junction is not consistent with the germline gene, which may arise from a read error. V and J are TRBV4-1 and TRBJ1-2; the D gene is possibly TRBD1 (6 bases). CDR3 length equals 14 residues. CDR1 is MGHRA and CDR2 is YSYEKL in the germline V gene. CDR3 region: CASIQLDSVYGYTF. The CDR3 DNA sequence: TGCGCCAGCATCCAACTGGACAGCGTCTATGGCTACACCTTT.

As regards this clonotype: This may stem from a read error, because a much larger clone lies one nucleotide away. This rearrangement joins TRBV29-1 to TRBJ2-3, with D perhaps matching TRBD2 (5 bases). Germline V gives CDR1 SQVTM, CDR2 ANQGSEA. Trimming shortened V by 4 bases and J by 10 bases, and 18 bases separated the two germline ends. The CDR3 spans 13 residues. CDR3 sequence: CSVVYGNWDSQYF. CDR3 in DNA: TGCAGCGTTGTTTACGGGAACTGGGATTCGCAGTATTTT.

This clonotype was observed a single time. The J gene is TRBJ2-7, the V gene TRBV6-2 or TRBV6-3, with unresolved D. This CDR3 spans 16 amino acids. Germline-derived CDR1 and CDR2 are MNHEY and SVGEGT. CDR3 bases: TGTGCCAGCAGTTACTCAACCGTAGTGAACTCCTACGAGGAGTACGTC. It specifies CASSYSTVVNSYEEYV.

This clonotype was counted once. The rearrangement joins TRBV20-1 to TRBJ2-7; unclear D gene. From germline, CDR1 is DFQATT and CDR2 SNEGSKA (reference sequence). The CDR3 sequence is 16 residues long. This CDR3 reads CSPREYPWWQADEQYV. CDR3 nucleotides: TGCAGTCCTAGAGAATACCCCTGGTGGCAGGCAGACGAGCAGTACGTC.

Regarding this clonotype: The CDR3 end shows no conserved phenylalanine or tryptophan, and so a read error is likely. The genes are TRBV6-5 and TRBJ2-1; TRBD2 agrees at 7 bases. CDR3 size: 17 residues. The germline CDR1 and CDR2 sequences are MNHEY and SVGAGI. CDR3 nucleotide sequence: TGTGCCAGCAGTTACTCGATCTGGGGACTAACGGACAAAGAGCAGTTCTTG. This gives the protein CASSYSIWGLTDKEQFL.